The 27 T cell receptor beta chains given below trace back to one sample, sequenced in a study of PD-1 blockade in classical Hodgkin lymphoma. Every patient experienced relapse after autologous stem cell transplantation, and brentuximab vedotin exposure varied. Sequenced by immunoSEQ multiplex PCR; TCRdb stores in-frame clones only, minus some. The sample consists of about 97,000 clones, roughly 83% of them appearing once. The sample consisted of peripheral blood mononuclear cells (PBMCs), taken at baseline. The receptors stem from a human donor with classical Hodgkin lymphoma.

The chain has TRBV4-3 and TRBJ1-2, with D maybe TRBD1 (6 bases). CDR1 is LGHNA and CDR2 is YSLEER in the germline V gene. V gave up 5 bases and J gave up 7 bases, with 17 bases separating them. This CDR3 comprises 14 residues. The CDR3 loop is CASSKQQGSGGYTF. The CDR3 nucleotides read TGCGCCAGCAGCAAACAGCAGGGGTCAGGTGGCTACACCTTC.

The chain recombines TRBV10-1 with TRBJ2-3; D unresolved. The length of the CDR3 is 14 residues. CDR1 is WNHNN and CDR2 is SYGVQD in the germline V gene (reference sequence). Trimming removed 3 bases from V and 4 bases from J, with 11 bases in between. In DNA form, the CDR3 reads TGCGCCAGCAGTGATCCCGCTAGAGCAGATACGCAGTATTTT. Translating it yields CASSDPARADTQYF.

The CDR3 DNA is TGTGCCACCGGAATCCCGGGCCGCGGGGAGCTGTTTTTT. Translated, it gives CATGIPGRGELFF. The chain is built from TRBV10-3 and TRBJ2-2; D is uncertain. Germline V lookup: CDR1 ENHRY, CDR2 SYGVKD. Trimming cost V 10 bases and J 7 bases, with 16 bases left between them. The CDR3 runs to 13 residues.

The CDR3 sequence: CASRSSGRGYTGELFF. CDR3 bases: TGTGCCAGCAGGTCCAGCGGCAGGGGTTACACCGGGGAGCTGTTTTTT. This chain links TRBV11-1 with TRBJ2-2; D may be TRBD1 (6 bases). Per the germline V gene, CDR1 is SGHAT and CDR2 is FQDESV (reference sequence). The CDR3 sequence is 16 residues long. Trimming left V 6 bases short and J 3 bases short, with 17 bases between.

This rearrangement joins TRBV5-6 to TRBJ2-4; maybe TRBD1 (6 bases). This CDR3 is built from 14 residues. The V gene's germline CDR1 is SGHDT and CDR2 YYEEEE. V was trimmed by 5 bases and J by 3 bases, leaving 12 bases between them. CDR3 amino acids: CASRLAGDKNIQYF. The CDR3 DNA reads as TGTGCCAGCAGGTTAGCAGGGGACAAAAACATTCAGTACTTC.

This chain links TRBV4-1 with TRBJ2-1; D tentatively reads TRBD1 or TRBD2 (7 bases each). The CDR3 has 16 residues. In germline, CDR1 is MGHRA, CDR2 YSYEKL. The V and J ends lost 1 base and 6 bases respectively, with 16 bases between them. The CDR3 DNA reads TGCGCCAGCAGCCAAGGACAGGGAAGGGAGGGCAATGAGCAGTTCTTC. It yields the protein CASSQGQGREGNEQFF.

This clone was observed a single time. The V call is TRBV5-1, the J call TRBJ2-3, with 7 positions matching TRBD2. The germline gives CDR1 SGHRS, CDR2 YFSETQ. The CDR3 loop spans 15 amino acids. The V gene end was trimmed by 3 bases and the J gene end by 2 bases; junction bases not matched to a gene: 6. CDR3 amino acids: CASSWGGIATDTQYF. CDR3 nucleotide sequence: TGCGCCAGCAGCTGGGGGGGGATCGCCACAGATACGCAGTATTTT.

V usage is TRBV28 and J usage is TRBJ1-1; 7 positions agree with TRBD1. The germline V gene encodes CDR1 MDHEN and CDR2 SYDVKM. The trim removed 0 bases at V and 0 bases at J, leaving 4 bases unmatched. This CDR3 comprises 16 residues. Here the CDR3 DNA reads TGTGCCAGCAGTTTATGGACCGGGACAGTGAACACTGAAGCTTTCTTT. It specifies CASSLWTGTVNTEAFF.

The chain has TRBV30 and TRBJ1-3, with a possible D match to TRBD1 (6 bases). The CDR3 consists of 15 residues. Germline V gene sequence: CDR1 GTSNPN, CDR2 SVGIG (reference sequence). V was trimmed by 7 bases and J by 0 bases, leaving 16 bases between them. CDR3 DNA sequence: TGTGCCTTCCGGGACACCCTGAGCTCTGGAAACACCATATATTTT. It yields the protein CAFRDTLSSGNTIYF.

About this clone itself: Other DNA sequences within the sample encode an identical CDR3. The V gene is TRBV6-5, the J gene TRBJ2-7; 8 positions agree with TRBD2. CDR1 is MNHEY and CDR2 is SVGAGI in the germline V gene. There are 14 residues in the CDR3. V trimming: 0 bases; J trimming: 7 bases; junction bases outside the gene matches: 5. CDR3 sequence: CASSYSGLAGEQYF. DNA of the CDR3: TGTGCCAGCAGTTACTCAGGACTAGCAGGGGAGCAGTACTTC.

V usage is TRBV6-5 and J usage is TRBJ1-1, with a weak D call TRBD1 (5 bases). CDR1 MNHEY and CDR2 SVGAGI come from the germline V gene. Trimming cost V 0 bases and J 12 bases, with 14 bases left between them. There are 13 residues in the CDR3. CDR3 residues: CASSYSPRGISFF. As DNA, the CDR3 is TGTGCCAGCAGTTACTCGCCGAGGGGAATCTCTTTCTTT.

This clone was found once. The junction and the germline gene differ at one end; a read error may be behind it. CDR3 protein: CASSPTDRRFNF. CDR3 coding DNA: TGCGCCAGCAGTCCCACCGACAGGAGGTTTAACTTC. V and J are TRBV10-2 and TRBJ2-7, with D maybe TRBD1 (6 bases). The CDR3 consists of 12 residues. CDR1 and CDR2 from the germline V gene are WSHSY and SAAADI.

This clone showed up many times. This chain joins TRBV6-6 and TRBJ1-1; D remains unclear. The ends were cut back, 2 bases at V and 5 bases at J, with 15 bases in the middle. Per germline, CDR1 MNHNY and CDR2 SVGAGI (reference sequence). This CDR3 comprises 15 residues. In DNA form, the CDR3 reads TGTGCCAGCAGTTACGCGGGTTCATCCGGGACTGAAGCTTTCTTT. Its translation: CASSYAGSSGTEAFF.

Written as DNA, the CDR3 is TGCGCCAGCCAGGAAGGGCCTGAAGCTTTCTTT. Protein: CASQEGPEAFF. The chain carries TRBV5-1 and TRBJ1-1; D is unresolved. Per the germline V gene, CDR1 is SGHRS and CDR2 is YFSETQ. There are 11 residues in the CDR3. The V end lost 7 bases, the J end lost 6 bases, and 10 bases lay between the germline ends.

This rearrangement joins TRBV28 to TRBJ2-3; no reliable D call. This CDR3 has 14 residues. V dropped 6 bases and J dropped 0 bases, with 10 bases sitting between them. Germline CDR1 is MDHEN and CDR2 is SYDVKM. CDR3 DNA: TGTGCCAGCAGCCCCTTAGGCAGCACAGATACGCAGTATTTT. It translates to CASSPLGSTDTQYF.

The chain recombines TRBV6-6 with TRBJ2-5; D is possibly TRBD1 or TRBD2 (5 bases each). Germline V lookup: CDR1 MNHNY, CDR2 SVGAGI (reference sequence). The CDR3 is 14 residues long. Trimming removed 2 bases from V and 5 bases from J, with 12 bases in between. The CDR3 sequence is CASSYDPGRETQYF. The CDR3 DNA reads as TGTGCCAGCAGTTACGATCCGGGACGCGAGACCCAGTACTTC.

This clone was observed a single time. The genes are TRBV5-1 and TRBJ2-5; D remains unclear. The CDR3 is 13 residues long. Trimming removed 1 base from V and 4 bases from J, with 8 bases in between. Germline V CDR1 and CDR2: SGHRS, YFSETQ. DNA of the CDR3: TGCGCCAGCAGCTTGCTAGGCCGAGAGACCCAGTACTTC. Its translation: CASSLLGRETQYF.

The V call is TRBV7-2, the J call TRBJ1-3; D ambiguous. V was pared by 3 bases and J by 4 bases, with 7 bases between. Germline V gene sequence: CDR1 SGHTA, CDR2 FQGNSA. The CDR3 totals 13 residues. CDR3 DNA: TGTGCCAGCAGCTTCCCCTCCGGAAACACCATATATTTT. Its translation is CASSFPSGNTIYF.

A single count supports this clone. The chain recombines TRBV6-1 with TRBJ2-3, with D hard to call. The CDR3 spans 12 residues. Trimming pared 3 bases from V and 6 bases from J, leaving 7 bases between. Germline V gene lookup returns CDR1 MNHNS and CDR2 SASEGT. CDR3 loop: CASSDWGDTQYF. In nucleotides, the CDR3 is TGTGCCAGCAGTGATTGGGGTGATACGCAGTATTTT.

The rearrangement uses TRBV7-9 and TRBJ2-7, with a possible D match to TRBD2 (6 bases). The CDR3 spans 12 residues. Deletions cut 2 bases from V and 7 bases from J, with 9 bases between. The germline V gene encodes CDR1 SEHNR and CDR2 FQNEAQ (reference sequence). Written as DNA, the CDR3 is TGTGCCAGCAGCTTACGGACTACGGAGCAGTACTTC. Translation gives CASSLRTTEQYF. Filled out from reference TRBV7-9 and TRBJ2-7, the complete variable domain reads DTGVSQNPRHKITKRGQNVTFRCDPISEHNRLYWYRQTLGQGPEFLTYFQNEAQLEKSRLLSDRFSAERPKGSFSTLEIQRTEQGDSAMYLCASSLRTTEQYFGPGTRLTVT.

Written as DNA, the CDR3 is TGCAGCGTTCGCGGGGACAGGGGATGGGGCGGGGAGCTGTTTTTT. It yields the protein CSVRGDRGWGGELFF. V is TRBV29-1 and J is TRBJ2-2; TRBD1 matches 10 bases. The CDR3 is made up of 15 amino acids. J gave up 7 bases and V 5 bases, and 10 bases lay outside the gene matches. The germline gives CDR1 SQVTM, CDR2 ANQGSEA.

The rearrangement uses TRBV30 and TRBJ1-5; D unclear. V dropped 0 bases and J dropped 4 bases, with 10 bases sitting between them. The CDR3 length is 14 residues. Germline lookup yields CDR1 GTSNPN and CDR2 SVGIG (reference sequence). CDR3 in DNA: TGTGCCTGGAGTGTACCGCCGGGGAATCAGCCCCAGCATTTT. Encoded protein: CAWSVPPGNQPQHF.

The chain links TRBV9 to TRBJ2-1; possibly TRBD2 for D (5 bases). The CDR3 extends over 14 amino acids. CDR1 is SGDLS and CDR2 is YYNGEE in the germline V gene. The V end lost 0 bases, the J end lost 8 bases, and 12 bases lay between the germline ends. CDR3: CASSVELALDEQFF. In DNA, the CDR3 is TGTGCCAGCAGCGTAGAATTAGCGCTGGATGAGCAGTTCTTC.

V and J are TRBV19 and TRBJ1-1, with D possibly TRBD1 on 6 matching bases. This CDR3 contains 14 residues. CDR1 is LNHDA and CDR2 is SQIVND in the germline V gene (reference sequence). The V gene lost 6 bases and the J gene lost 4 bases, with 15 bases spanning the gap. The CDR3 DNA is TGTGCCAGTAGAAAACAGGGCTCTGGCACTGAAGCTTTCTTT. Translated: CASRKQGSGTEAFF.

The CDR3 DNA is TGTGCCAGCAGTTTATTTAGGGACAGTGTTGAAGCTTTCTTT. Its protein product is CASSLFRDSVEAFF. The chain is built from TRBV27 and TRBJ1-1, with 7 nucleotides matching TRBD1. The CDR3 runs 14 residues. The junction had 6 bases not matched to a gene; V was cut back by 1 base and J by 7 bases. CDR1 and CDR2 from the germline V gene are MNHEY and SMNVEV (reference sequence).

The rearrangement uses TRBV7-2 and TRBJ2-3, with D unclear. The germline V and J ends were trimmed by 1 base and 0 bases, with 2 bases remaining between them. CDR1 is SGHTA, CDR2 FQGNSA, per germline. The CDR3 has 13 residues. CDR3 residues: CASSLGSTDTQYF. Here the CDR3 DNA reads TGTGCCAGCAGCTTAGGAAGCACAGATACGCAGTATTTT.

The chain links TRBV7-6 to TRBJ2-5, with TRBD1 identical over 10 bases. This CDR3 is built from 16 residues. Germline trimming cut 4 bases from V and 2 bases from J; bases unmatched to any gene: 7. Germline CDR1 reads SGHVS; CDR2 reads FNYEAQ. The CDR3: CASSSSDRGHQETQYF. CDR3 bases: TGTGCCAGCAGCTCATCCGACAGGGGGCATCAAGAGACCCAGTACTTC.